This paragraph reports one T cell receptor beta chain. J lost 5 bases, V lost 7 bases, and 6 bases had no gene match. The CDR3 extends over 14 amino acids. The germline V gene has CDR1 SNHLY and CDR2 FYNNEI. The data were taken from a study of T-cell reconstitution after alpha-beta-depleted transplantation in children. Unique molecular identifiers were built into the TCRbeta library. TCRdb analysed the PCR reads with MiXCR anew, one entry per CDR3 protein. Among about 610,000 distinct CDR3 sequences listed, roughly a tenth were seen once. V gene TRBV2 combines with J gene TRBJ2-3; 10 bases map to TRBD2. The receptor was isolated from a human donor who donated a stem cell graft to a child with acute myeloid leukemia. The source material was PBMCs from the stem cell graft donor, sampled from the stem cell graft. The CDR3 sequence is CASTGTSAGDTQYF. For the CDR3, the DNA is TGTGCCAGCACCGGGACTAGCGCTGGAGATACGCAGTATTTT.